The next 11 T cell receptor beta chains were all read from a single sample in a study of blood T cell repertoires in COVID-19 (TCRdb year 2020). Library preparation used the immunoSEQ multiplex PCR assay. What TCRdb holds here is the immuneACCESS table cut down to in-frame rearrangements. Part of the clones is not present; checked against another copy, under half of the missing clones reflect an unresolved V gene, and the others are unexplained. This sample lists about 270,000 clones; around 86% were detected once. The leading ten clones occupy roughly 15% of the sample. Sequencing used PBMCs or T cells enriched from blood (not recorded which). These receptors were collected from a man aged 18 to 30 who had recovered from COVID-19.

J is TRBJ1-2 and V is TRBV28; TRBD1 agrees at 9 bases. V dropped 4 bases and J dropped 4; count of bases not matched to a gene: 4. This CDR3 has 14 amino acids. CDR1 is MDHEN, CDR2 SYDVKM, per germline. The CDR3 region is CASSSGTGIYGYTF. The CDR3 DNA reads as TGTGCCAGCAGTTCTGGGACAGGGATCTATGGCTACACCTTC.

The CDR3: CAFIPGLANNEQFF. The CDR3 DNA sequence: TGTGCCTTTATCCCGGGACTAGCAAACAATGAGCAGTTCTTC. The chain is built from TRBV30 and TRBJ2-1; 9 bases line up with TRBD2. Germline values: CDR1 GTSNPN, CDR2 SVGIG (reference sequence). This CDR3 has 14 amino acids. V shed 7 bases, J shed 5 bases, and the junction held 9 bases outside the gene matches.

The V call is TRBV18, the J call TRBJ1-1, with a weak D call TRBD1 (5 bases). Germline V lookup: CDR1 KGHSH, CDR2 LQKENI. The CDR3 extends over 16 amino acids. Trimming left V 0 bases short and J 1 base short, with 12 bases between. The CDR3 sequence is CASSPPGARRNTEAFF. In nucleotides, the CDR3 is TGTGCCAGCTCACCACCTGGGGCCAGGAGGAACACTGAAGCTTTCTTT.

The CDR3 nucleotides read TGTGCCAGCAGTGAAACAGGGGGCATGACTGAAGCTTTCTTT. This translates into CASSETGGMTEAFF. The chain combines TRBV6-1 with TRBJ1-1, with TRBD1 matching over 9 bases. The CDR3 loop spans 14 amino acids. CDR1 and CDR2 (germline): MNHNS, SASEGT. With V trimmed by 2 bases and J by 5 bases, 3 bases remained unmatched.

The CDR3 DNA follows: TGTGCCAGTCTGGGCGGTGGAGGAGCCTATGGCTACACCTTC. It yields the protein CASLGGGGAYGYTF. The J gene is TRBJ1-2, the V gene TRBV28, with D uncertain. This CDR3 is 14 amino acids long. V gave up 9 bases and J gave up 4 bases, with 18 bases separating them. Germline CDR1 MDHEN, CDR2 SYDVKM.

This clone was observed a single time. The J gene is TRBJ2-7, the V gene TRBV29-1; the D gene is possibly TRBD1 (7 bases). Germline CDR1 SQVTM, CDR2 ANQGSEA. Trimming cost V 7 bases and J 11 bases, with 21 bases left between them. This CDR3 spans 12 amino acids. CDR3 nucleotides: TGCAGCGCCACAGGGGAGGCGACGGACGAGTACTTC. Its protein is CSATGEATDEYF.

The chain links TRBV12-3 or TRBV12-4 to TRBJ1-2; D remains unclear. V was pared by 5 bases and J by 4 bases, with 11 bases between. The CDR3 is made up of 13 amino acids. The CDR3: CASSTTHSYGYTF. The CDR3 DNA sequence: TGTGCCAGCAGTACGACACACTCCTATGGCTACACCTTC.

This chain uses TRBV5-1 with TRBJ2-2; 9 bases match TRBD1. The V gene's germline CDR1 is SGHRS and CDR2 YFSETQ. J gave up 9 bases and V 2 bases, and 8 bases lay outside the gene matches. The CDR3 is made up of 15 amino acids. This CDR3 reads CASSFLQGAGRELFF. DNA for the CDR3: TGCGCCAGCAGCTTCCTACAGGGGGCAGGGAGGGAGCTGTTTTTT. Together with reference TRBV5-1 and TRBJ2-2, the CDR3 gives the full variable domain: KAGVTQTPRYLIKTRGQQVTLSCSPISGHRSVSWYQQTPGQGLQFLFEYFSETQRNKGNFPGRFSGRQFSNSRSEMNVSTLELGDSALYLCASSFLQGAGRELFFGEGSRLTVL.

This clone was recorded a few times. The gene calls are TRBV7-9 and TRBJ2-4; 8 nucleotides match TRBD1. The germline CDR1 and CDR2 sequences are SEHNR and FQNEAQ (reference sequence). Germline trimming cut 3 bases from V and 5 bases from J; bases unmatched to any gene: 12. There are 17 residues in the CDR3. CDR3 DNA sequence: TGTGCCAGCAGCTTTTCTGGCGACAGGGGCCGTCAAAACATTCAGTACTTC. This encodes CASSFSGDRGRQNIQYF.

The chain joins TRBV19 to TRBJ1-1; D may be TRBD1 (5 bases). Germline V gives CDR1 LNHDA, CDR2 SQIVND (reference sequence). Trimming removed 6 bases at V and 1 base at J, with 9 bases between. The CDR3 totals 13 residues. For the CDR3, the DNA is TGTGCCAGTAGAGCAGGGCGGAACACTGAAGCTTTCTTT. This encodes CASRAGRNTEAFF.

The chain recombines TRBV11-2 with TRBJ2-2; maybe TRBD2 (6 bases). The V and J ends lost 5 bases and 4 bases respectively, with 14 bases between them. The germline V gene encodes CDR1 SGHAT and CDR2 FQNNGV. The CDR3 totals 15 residues. The CDR3 loop is CASSPEGTATGELFF. The CDR3 nucleotides are TGTGCCAGCAGCCCAGAAGGGACTGCCACCGGGGAGCTGTTTTTT.